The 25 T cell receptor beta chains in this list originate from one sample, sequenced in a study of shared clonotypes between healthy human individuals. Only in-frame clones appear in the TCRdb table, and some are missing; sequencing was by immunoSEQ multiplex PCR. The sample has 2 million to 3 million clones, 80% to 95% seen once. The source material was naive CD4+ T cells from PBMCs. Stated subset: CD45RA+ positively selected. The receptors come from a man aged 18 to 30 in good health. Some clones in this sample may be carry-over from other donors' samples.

The CDR3 loop reads CASSRQGSIEKLFF. As DNA, the CDR3 is TGTGCCAGCAGCCGCCAGGGGAGTATTGAAAAACTGTTTTTT. This sequence joins TRBV6-6 and TRBJ1-4, with D perhaps matching TRBD1 (6 bases). Germline V gene lookup returns CDR1 MNHNY and CDR2 SVGAGI (reference sequence). CDR3 size: 14 residues. Trimming cost V 6 bases and J 7 bases, with 15 bases left between them.

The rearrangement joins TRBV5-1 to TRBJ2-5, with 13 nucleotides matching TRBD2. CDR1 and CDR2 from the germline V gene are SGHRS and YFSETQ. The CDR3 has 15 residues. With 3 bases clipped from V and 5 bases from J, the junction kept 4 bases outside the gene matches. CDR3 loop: CASSSTSGRGETQYF. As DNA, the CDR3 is TGCGCCAGCAGCTCTACTAGCGGGAGGGGGGAGACCCAGTACTTC.

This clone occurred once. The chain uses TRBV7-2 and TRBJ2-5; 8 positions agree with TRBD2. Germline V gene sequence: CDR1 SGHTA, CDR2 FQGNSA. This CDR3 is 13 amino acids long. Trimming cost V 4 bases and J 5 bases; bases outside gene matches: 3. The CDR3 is CASSSGGLETQYF. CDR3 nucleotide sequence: TGTGCCAGCAGCTCGGGGGGGCTTGAGACCCAGTACTTC.

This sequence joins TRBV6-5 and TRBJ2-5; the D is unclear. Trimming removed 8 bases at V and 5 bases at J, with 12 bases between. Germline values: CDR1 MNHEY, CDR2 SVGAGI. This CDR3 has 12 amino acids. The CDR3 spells CASGNADETQYF. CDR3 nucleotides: TGTGCCAGCGGGAATGCAGATGAGACCCAGTACTTC.

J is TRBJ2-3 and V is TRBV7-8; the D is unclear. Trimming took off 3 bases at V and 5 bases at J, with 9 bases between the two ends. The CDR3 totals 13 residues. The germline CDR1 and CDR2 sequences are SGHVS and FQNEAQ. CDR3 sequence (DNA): TGTGCCAGCAGCTTGACGGCCGGAGATACGCAGTATTTT. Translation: CASSLTAGDTQYF.

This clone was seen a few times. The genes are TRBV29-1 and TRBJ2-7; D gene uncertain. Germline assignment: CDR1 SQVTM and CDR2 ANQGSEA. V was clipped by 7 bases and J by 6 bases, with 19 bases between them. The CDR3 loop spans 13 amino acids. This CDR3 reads CSAGVRTPFEQYF. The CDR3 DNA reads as TGCAGCGCGGGTGTTCGGACCCCCTTCGAGCAGTACTTC.

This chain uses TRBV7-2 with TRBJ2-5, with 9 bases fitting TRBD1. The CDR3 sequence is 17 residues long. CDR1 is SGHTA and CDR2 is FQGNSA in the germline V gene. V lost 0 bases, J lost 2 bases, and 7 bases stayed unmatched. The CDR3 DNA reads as TGTGCCAGCAGCTTAGCTTACGGGACAGGGACACAAGAGACCCAGTACTTC. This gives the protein CASSLAYGTGTQETQYF.

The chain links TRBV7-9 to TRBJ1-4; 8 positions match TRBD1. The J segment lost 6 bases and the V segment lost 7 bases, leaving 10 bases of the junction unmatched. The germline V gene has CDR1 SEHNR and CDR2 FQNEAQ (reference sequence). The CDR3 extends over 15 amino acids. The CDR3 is CASTLDRVRDEKLFF. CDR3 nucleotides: TGTGCCAGCACCCTGGACAGGGTGCGGGATGAAAAACTGTTTTTT.

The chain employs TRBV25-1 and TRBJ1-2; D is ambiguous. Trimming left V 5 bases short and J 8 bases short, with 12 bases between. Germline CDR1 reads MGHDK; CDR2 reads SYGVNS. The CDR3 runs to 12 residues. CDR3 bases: TGTGCCAGCAGTTTATCTTTTGGAGGCTACACCTTC. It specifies CASSLSFGGYTF.

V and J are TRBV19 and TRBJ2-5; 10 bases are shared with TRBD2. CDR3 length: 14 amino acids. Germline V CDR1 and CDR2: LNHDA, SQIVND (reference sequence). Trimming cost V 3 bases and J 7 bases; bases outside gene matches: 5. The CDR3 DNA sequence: TGTGCCAGTAGTATTCGGGCTAGCGGGAGGACCCAGTACTTC. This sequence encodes CASSIRASGRTQYF.

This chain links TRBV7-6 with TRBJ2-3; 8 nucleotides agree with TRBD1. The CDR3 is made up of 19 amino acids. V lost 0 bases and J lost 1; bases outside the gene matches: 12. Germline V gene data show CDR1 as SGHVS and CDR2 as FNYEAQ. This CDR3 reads CASSLAEDRAYQRTDTQYF. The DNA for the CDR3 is TGTGCCAGCAGCTTAGCCGAGGACAGGGCCTACCAGCGCACAGATACGCAGTATTTT.

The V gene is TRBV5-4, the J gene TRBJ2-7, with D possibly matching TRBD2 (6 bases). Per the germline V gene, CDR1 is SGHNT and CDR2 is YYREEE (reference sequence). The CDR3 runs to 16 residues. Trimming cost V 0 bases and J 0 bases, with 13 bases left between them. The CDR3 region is CASSLGGGTVSYEQYF. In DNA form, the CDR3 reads TGTGCCAGCAGCTTGGGCGGCGGGACGGTCTCCTACGAGCAGTACTTC.

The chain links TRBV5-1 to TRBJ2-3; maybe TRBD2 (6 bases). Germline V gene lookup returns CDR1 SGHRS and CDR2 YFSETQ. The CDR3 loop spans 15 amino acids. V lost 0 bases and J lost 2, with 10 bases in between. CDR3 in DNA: TGCGCCAGCAGCTTGGCGGGAGAGCTCACAGATACGCAGTATTTT. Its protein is CASSLAGELTDTQYF.

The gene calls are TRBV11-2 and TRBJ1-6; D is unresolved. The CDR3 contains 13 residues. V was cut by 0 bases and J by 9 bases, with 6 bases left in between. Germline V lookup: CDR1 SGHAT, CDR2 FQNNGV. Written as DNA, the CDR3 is TGTGCCAGCAGCTTAGAACCCCGTTCACCCCTCCACTTT. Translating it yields CASSLEPRSPLHF.

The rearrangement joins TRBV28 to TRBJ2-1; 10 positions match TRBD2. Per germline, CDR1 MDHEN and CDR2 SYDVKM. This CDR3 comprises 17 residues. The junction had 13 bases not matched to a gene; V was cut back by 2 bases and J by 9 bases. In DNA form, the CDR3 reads TGTGCCAGCAGTTTAGGAGCGGGAGGGCCTGTTTCGGCTGAGCAGTTCTTC. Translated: CASSLGAGGPVSAEQFF.

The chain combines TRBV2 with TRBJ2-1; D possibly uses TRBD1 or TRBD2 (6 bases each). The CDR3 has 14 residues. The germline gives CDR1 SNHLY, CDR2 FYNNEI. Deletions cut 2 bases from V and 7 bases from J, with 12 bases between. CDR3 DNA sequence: TGTGCCAGCAGTGAACGCCAGGGGAGGAATGAGCAGTTCTTC. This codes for CASSERQGRNEQFF.

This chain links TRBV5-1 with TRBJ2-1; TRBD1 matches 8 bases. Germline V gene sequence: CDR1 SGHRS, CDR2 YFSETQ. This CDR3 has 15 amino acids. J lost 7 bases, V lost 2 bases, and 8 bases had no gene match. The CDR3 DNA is TGCGCCAGCAGCTTTGGGCAGGGGGCCGCAAATGAGCAGTTCTTC. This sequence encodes CASSFGQGAANEQFF.

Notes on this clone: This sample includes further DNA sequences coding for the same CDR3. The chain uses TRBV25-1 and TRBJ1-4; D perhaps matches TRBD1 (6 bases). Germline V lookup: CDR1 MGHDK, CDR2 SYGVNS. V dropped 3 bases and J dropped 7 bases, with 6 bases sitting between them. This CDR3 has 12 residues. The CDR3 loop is CASSDRGEKLFF. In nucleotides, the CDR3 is TGTGCCAGCAGTGACAGGGGTGAAAAACTGTTTTTT.

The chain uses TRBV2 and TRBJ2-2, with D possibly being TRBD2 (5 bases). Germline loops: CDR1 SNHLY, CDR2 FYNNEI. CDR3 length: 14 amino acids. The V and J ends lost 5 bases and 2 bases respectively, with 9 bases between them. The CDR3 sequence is CASSPGKNTGELFF. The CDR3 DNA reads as TGTGCCAGCAGTCCGGGAAAAAACACCGGGGAGCTGTTTTTT.

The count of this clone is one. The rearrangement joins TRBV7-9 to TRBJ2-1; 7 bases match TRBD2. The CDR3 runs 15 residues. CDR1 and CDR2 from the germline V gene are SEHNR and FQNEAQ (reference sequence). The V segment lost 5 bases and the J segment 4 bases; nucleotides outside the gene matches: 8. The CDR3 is CASSGPGGTYNEQFF. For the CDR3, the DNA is TGTGCCAGCAGCGGCCCGGGAGGAACTTACAATGAGCAGTTCTTC.

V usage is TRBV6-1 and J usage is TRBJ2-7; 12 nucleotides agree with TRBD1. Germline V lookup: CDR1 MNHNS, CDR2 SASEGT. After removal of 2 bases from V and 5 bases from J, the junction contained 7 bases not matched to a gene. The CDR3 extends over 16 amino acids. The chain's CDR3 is CASSEQPGTGGDEQYF. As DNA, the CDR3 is TGTGCCAGCAGTGAACAGCCCGGGACAGGGGGCGACGAGCAGTACTTC.

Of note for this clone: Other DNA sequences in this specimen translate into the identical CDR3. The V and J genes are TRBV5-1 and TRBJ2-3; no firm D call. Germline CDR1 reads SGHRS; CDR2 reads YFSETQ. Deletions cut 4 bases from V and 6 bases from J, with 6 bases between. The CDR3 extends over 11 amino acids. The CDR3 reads CASSLLDTQYF. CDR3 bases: TGCGCCAGCAGCCTGCTGGATACGCAGTATTTT.

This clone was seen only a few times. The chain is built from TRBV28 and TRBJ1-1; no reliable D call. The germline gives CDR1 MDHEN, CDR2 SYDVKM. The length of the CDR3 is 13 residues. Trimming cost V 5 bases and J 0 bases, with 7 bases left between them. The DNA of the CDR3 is TGTGCCAGCAGTCCCATCATGAACACTGAAGCTTTCTTT. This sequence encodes CASSPIMNTEAFF.

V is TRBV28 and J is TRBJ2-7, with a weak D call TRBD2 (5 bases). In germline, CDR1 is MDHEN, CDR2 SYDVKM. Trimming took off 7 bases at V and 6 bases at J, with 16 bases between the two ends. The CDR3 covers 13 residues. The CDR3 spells CASKASPSSEQYF. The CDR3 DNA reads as TGTGCCAGCAAGGCTAGCCCCAGTAGCGAGCAGTACTTC.

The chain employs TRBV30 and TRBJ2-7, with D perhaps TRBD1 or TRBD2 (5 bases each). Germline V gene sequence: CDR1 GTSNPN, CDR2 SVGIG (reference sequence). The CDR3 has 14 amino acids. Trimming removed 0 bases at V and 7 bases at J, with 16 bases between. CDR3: CAWSVTGGTLEQYF. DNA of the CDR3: TGTGCCTGGAGTGTGACTGGGGGTACCCTAGAGCAGTACTTC. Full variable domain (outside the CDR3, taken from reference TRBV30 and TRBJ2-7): SQTIHQWPATLVQPVGSPLSLECTVEGTSNPNLYWYRQAAGRGLQLLFYSVGIGQISSEVPQNLSASRPQDRQFILSSKKLLLSDSGFYLCAWSVTGGTLEQYFGPGTRLTVT.